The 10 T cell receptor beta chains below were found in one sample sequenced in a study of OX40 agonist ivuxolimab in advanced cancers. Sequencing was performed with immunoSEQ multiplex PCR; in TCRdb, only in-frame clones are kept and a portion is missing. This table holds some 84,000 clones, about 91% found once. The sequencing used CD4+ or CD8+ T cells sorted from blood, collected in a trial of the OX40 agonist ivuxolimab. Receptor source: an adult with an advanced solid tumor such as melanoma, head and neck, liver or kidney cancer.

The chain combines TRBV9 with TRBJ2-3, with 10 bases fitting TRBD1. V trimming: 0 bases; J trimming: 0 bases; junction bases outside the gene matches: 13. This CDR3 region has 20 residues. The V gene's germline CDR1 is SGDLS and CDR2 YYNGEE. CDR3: CASSVADRGRVPDSTDTQYF. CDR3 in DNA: TGTGCCAGCAGCGTAGCCGACAGGGGGCGCGTACCAGATAGCACAGATACGCAGTATTTT.

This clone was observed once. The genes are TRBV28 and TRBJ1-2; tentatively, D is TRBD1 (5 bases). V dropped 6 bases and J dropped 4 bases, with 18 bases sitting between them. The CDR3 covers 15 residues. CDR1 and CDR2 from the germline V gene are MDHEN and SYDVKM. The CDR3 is CASSPSGEGSYGYTF. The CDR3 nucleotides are TGTGCCAGCAGCCCTTCTGGTGAGGGGTCCTATGGCTACACCTTC.

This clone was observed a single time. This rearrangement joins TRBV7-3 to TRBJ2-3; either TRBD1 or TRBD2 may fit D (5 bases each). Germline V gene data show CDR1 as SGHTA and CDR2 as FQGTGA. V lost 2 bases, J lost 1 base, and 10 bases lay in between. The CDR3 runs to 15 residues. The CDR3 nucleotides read TGTGCCAGCAGCTTATTAGTGGGGGGCACAGATACGCAGTATTTT. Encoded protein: CASSLLVGGTDTQYF.

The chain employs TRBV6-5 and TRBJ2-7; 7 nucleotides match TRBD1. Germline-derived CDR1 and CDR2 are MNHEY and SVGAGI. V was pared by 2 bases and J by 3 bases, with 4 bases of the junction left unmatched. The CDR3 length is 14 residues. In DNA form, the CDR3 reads TGTGCCAGCAGTTACAACAGGGGCATCTACGAGCAGTACTTC. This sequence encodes CASSYNRGIYEQYF.

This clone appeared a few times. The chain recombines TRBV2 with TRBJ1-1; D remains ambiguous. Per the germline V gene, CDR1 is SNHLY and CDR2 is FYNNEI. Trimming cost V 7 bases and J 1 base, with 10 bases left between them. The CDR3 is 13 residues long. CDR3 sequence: CASNQDSNTEAFF. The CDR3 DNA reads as TGTGCCAGCAACCAGGATTCGAACACTGAAGCTTTCTTT.

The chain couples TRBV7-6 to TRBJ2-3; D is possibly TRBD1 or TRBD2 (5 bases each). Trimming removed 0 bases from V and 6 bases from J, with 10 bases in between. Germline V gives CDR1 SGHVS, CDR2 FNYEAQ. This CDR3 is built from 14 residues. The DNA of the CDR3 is TGTGCCAGCAGCTTAGCGGGAGCAGGGGATACGCAGTATTTT. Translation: CASSLAGAGDTQYF.

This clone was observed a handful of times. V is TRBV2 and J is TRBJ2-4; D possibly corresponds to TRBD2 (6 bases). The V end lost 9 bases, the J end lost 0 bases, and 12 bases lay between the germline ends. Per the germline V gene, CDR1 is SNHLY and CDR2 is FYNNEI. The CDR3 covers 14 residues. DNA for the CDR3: TGTGCCAGATCCGAGGGACTAGCCAAAAACATTCAGTACTTC. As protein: CARSEGLAKNIQYF.

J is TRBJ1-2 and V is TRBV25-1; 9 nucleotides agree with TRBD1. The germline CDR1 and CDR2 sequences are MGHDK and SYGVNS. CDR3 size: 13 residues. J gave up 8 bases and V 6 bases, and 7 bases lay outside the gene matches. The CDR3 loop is CASRGQGTGGYTF. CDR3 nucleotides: TGTGCCAGCAGGGGACAGGGTACGGGGGGCTACACCTTC.

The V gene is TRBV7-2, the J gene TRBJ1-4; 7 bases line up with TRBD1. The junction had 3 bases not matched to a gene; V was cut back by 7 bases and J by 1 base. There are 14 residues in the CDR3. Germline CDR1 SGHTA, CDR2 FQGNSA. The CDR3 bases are TGTGCCAGCACCAGGGGGTTAACTAATGAAAAACTGTTTTTT. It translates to CASTRGLTNEKLFF.

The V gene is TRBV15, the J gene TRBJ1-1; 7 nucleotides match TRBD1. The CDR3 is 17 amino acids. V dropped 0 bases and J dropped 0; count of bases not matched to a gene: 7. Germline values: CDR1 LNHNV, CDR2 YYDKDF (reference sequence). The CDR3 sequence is CATSRDPPGGLNTEAFF. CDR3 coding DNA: TGTGCCACCAGCAGAGATCCTCCAGGGGGGTTGAACACTGAAGCTTTCTTT.